Listed below are T cell receptor beta chains from one sample, sequenced in a study of OX40 agonist ivuxolimab in advanced cancers. Here immunoSEQ multiplex PCR was the method, and the copy in TCRdb shows in-frame clones only, minus some. Of about 79,000 clones listed, roughly 91% are singletons. This specimen was CD4+ or CD8+ T cells sorted from blood, taken in a trial of the OX40 agonist ivuxolimab. Every receptor here comes from an adult with an advanced solid tumor such as melanoma, head and neck, liver or kidney cancer. CDR3s include the opening cysteine and the closing phenylalanine or tryptophan. Fields, in order: clone size, D gene, V gene, J gene, CDR3 DNA, CDR3 protein. A D gene is named only where the DNA matches it firmly. Expanded clones get a size class; other rows say once, few or many, or leave the size out.

NA	NA	TRBV5-1	TRBJ2-5	TGCGCCAGCAGCTTGAAAGGGGAAGAGACCCAGTACTTC	CASSLKGEETQYF
NA	NA	TRBV30	TRBJ1-4	TGTGCCTGGAGTGTCGGGGGCGCAGGGGAAAAACTGTTTTTT	CAWSVGGAGEKLFF
once	TRBD2	TRBV4-1	TRBJ2-3	TGCGCCAGCAGCTTACAGACTAGCGGGGGTGGGGATACGCAGTATTTT	CASSLQTSGGGDTQYF
NA	NA	TRBV5-6	TRBJ2-3	TGTGCCAGCAGCCGGGGACCAGATACGCAGTATTTT	CASSRGPDTQYF
NA	NA	TRBV18	TRBJ1-3	TGTGCCAGCTCACCACCTTCCAGGGACACCATATATTTT	CASSPPSRDTIYF
NA	TRBD2	TRBV2	TRBJ2-5	TGTGCCAGCCAGTCATTCCCGGGACTAGCGGGGAAAGAGACCCAGTACTTC	CASQSFPGLAGKETQYF
NA	NA	TRBV5-4	TRBJ1-2	TGTGCCAGCAGCCCAGAGAATAACTATGGCTACACCTTC	CASSPENNYGYTF
NA	NA	TRBV11-2	TRBJ2-1	TGTGCCAGCAGCTTAGAGATTCAGGGGCCTAATGAGCAGTTCTTC	CASSLEIQGPNEQFF
NA	NA	TRBV19	TRBJ1-4	TGTGCCAGTAGCAGGCGTCAGGACACCAATGAAAAACTGTTTTTT	CASSRRQDTNEKLFF
NA	NA	TRBV25-1	TRBJ1-2	TGTGCCAGCAGTGATCCAACAGGTACTAACTATGGCTACACCTTC	CASSDPTGTNYGYTF
NA	NA	TRBV15	TRBJ1-1	TGTGCCACCAGTATAGAGGGCAGGTTAGGCACTGAAGCTTTCTTT	CATSIEGRLGTEAFF
NA	NA	TRBV7-6	TRBJ2-5	TGTGCCAGCAGCTTAGTTGCAGAAATCCAAGAGACCCAGTACTTC	CASSLVAEIQETQYF
NA	TRBD1	TRBV29-1	TRBJ1-2	TGCAGCGCACAGATCGGGACAGAAAACTATGGCTACACCTTC	CSAQIGTENYGYTF
NA	NA	TRBV27	TRBJ2-1	TGTGCCAGCAGTTTTTACGCGACAGCCTCCTCCTACAATGAGCAGTTCTTC	CASSFYATASSYNEQFF
once	NA	TRBV2	TRBJ1-2	TGTGCCAGCAGTGCGGTGGCAGGGGATGGCTACACCTTC	CASSAVAGDGYTF
NA	NA	TRBV5-6	TRBJ2-5	TGTGCCAGCAGCTTCTATCAAGAGACCCAGTACTTC	CASSFYQETQYF
NA	TRBD1	TRBV2	TRBJ1-2	TGTGCCAGCAGTGATGCGACAGGGGGAGGCTATGGCTACACCTTC	CASSDATGGGYGYTF
NA	TRBD1	TRBV6-1	TRBJ2-2	TGTGCCAGCAAGAAAGGACAGGGATACACCGGGGAGCTGTTTTTT	CASKKGQGYTGELFF
NA	NA	TRBV5-6	TRBJ2-1	TGTGCCAGCAGCAACTACAATGAGCAGTTCTTC	CASSNYNEQFF
once	NA	TRBV5-4	TRBJ2-2	TGTGCCAGCAGCCAGATGACAGATACCGGGGAGCTGTTTTTT	CASSQMTDTGELFF
once	NA	TRBV18	TRBJ1-4	TGTGCCAGCTCACCACCAGCGGGACTTGCAACTAATGAAAAACTGTTTTTT	CASSPPAGLATNEKLFF